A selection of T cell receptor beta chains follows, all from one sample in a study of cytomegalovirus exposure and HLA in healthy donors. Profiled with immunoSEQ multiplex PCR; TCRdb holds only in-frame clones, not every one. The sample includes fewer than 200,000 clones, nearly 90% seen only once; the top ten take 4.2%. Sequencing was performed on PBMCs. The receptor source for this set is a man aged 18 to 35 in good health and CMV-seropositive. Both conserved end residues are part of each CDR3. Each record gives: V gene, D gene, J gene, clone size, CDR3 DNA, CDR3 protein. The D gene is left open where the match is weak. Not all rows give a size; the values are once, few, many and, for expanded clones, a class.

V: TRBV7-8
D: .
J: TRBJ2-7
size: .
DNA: TGTGCCAGCAGCTTACTTCGGGGGTGGAAGGACGAGCAGTACTTC
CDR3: CASSLLRGWKDEQYF

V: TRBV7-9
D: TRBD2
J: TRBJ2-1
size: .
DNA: TGTGCCAGCAGCGTGAATACGGGACTAGCGGGAGAGAGGTACAATGAGCAGTTCTTC
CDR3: CASSVNTGLAGERYNEQFF

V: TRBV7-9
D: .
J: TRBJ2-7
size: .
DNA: TGTGCCAGCAGCCCACCTTCTCCAGGGGCCAACTACGAGCAGTACTTC
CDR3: CASSPPSPGANYEQYF

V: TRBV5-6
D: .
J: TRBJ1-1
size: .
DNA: TGTGCCAGCAGCTTACAGGGTAATTGGAAGACTGAAGCTTTCTTT
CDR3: CASSLQGNWKTEAFF

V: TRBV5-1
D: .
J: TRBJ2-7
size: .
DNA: TGCGCCAGCAGCTTGTGGGGCGGCTACGAGCAGTACTTC
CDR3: CASSLWGGYEQYF

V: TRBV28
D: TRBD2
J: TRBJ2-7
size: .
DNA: TGTGCCAGCAGTTTTAGGATACTAGCGGGAGGCAACTCCTACGAGCAGTACTTC
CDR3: CASSFRILAGGNSYEQYF

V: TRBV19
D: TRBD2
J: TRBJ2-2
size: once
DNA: TGTGCCAGTAGTTCCGGGAGGGGCACCGGGGAGCTGTTTTTT
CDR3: CASSSGRGTGELFF

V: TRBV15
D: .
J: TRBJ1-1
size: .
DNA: TGTGCCACCAGCAGAGATGAGAACCTAGGACACAGGAACACTGAAGCTTTCTTT
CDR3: CATSRDENLGHRNTEAFF

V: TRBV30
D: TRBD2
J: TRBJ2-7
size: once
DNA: TGTGCCTGGGCTAGCGGGAACACCTACGAGCAGTACTTC
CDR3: CAWASGNTYEQYF

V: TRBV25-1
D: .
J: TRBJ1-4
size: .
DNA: TGTGCCAGCAGTGAATCAGGGTCACTAAGTGAAAAACTGTTTTTT
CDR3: CASSESGSLSEKLFF

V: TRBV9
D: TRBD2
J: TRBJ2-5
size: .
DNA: TGTGCCAGCAGCGCCCCGTATACTAGCGGGAGGGAGACCCAGTACTTC
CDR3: CASSAPYTSGRETQYF

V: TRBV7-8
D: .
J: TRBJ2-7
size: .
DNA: TGTGCCAGCAGCTTAGCGGGAGGAACCACCTACGAGCAGTACTTC
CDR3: CASSLAGGTTYEQYF

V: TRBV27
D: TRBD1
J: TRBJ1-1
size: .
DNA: TGTGCCAGCAGCTGGGGACAGACATTGAACACTGAAGCTTTCTTT
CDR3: CASSWGQTLNTEAFF

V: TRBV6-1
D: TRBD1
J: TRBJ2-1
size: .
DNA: TGTGCCAGCAGAACCGTCGGGACAGACTACAATGAGCAGTTCTTC
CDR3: CASRTVGTDYNEQFF

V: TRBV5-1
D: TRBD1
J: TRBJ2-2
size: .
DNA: TGCGCCAGCACCGAGGGGGCAAACCCCACCGGGGAGCTGTTTTTT
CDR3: CASTEGANPTGELFF

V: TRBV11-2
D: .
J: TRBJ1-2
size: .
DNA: TGTGCCAGCAGTCACGGGGGAAACTATGGCTACACCTTC
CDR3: CASSHGGNYGYTF

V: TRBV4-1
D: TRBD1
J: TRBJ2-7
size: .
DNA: TGCGCCAGCAGCCAAGAGGGGACAGGGCTCTACGAGCAGTACTTC
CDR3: CASSQEGTGLYEQYF

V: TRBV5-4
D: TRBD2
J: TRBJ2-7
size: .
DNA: TGTGCCAGCAGCCCCGGAAGCGGGAGCACCTCCTACGAGCAGTACTTC
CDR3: CASSPGSGSTSYEQYF

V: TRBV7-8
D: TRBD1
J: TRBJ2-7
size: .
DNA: TGTGCCAGCAGTCAAGGGGACAGGGTTTCCTACGAGCAGTACTTC
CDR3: CASSQGDRVSYEQYF

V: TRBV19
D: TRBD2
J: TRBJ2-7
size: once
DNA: TGTGCCAGTAGTATGACTAGCGGAGGTTTTTCCTACGAGCAGTACTTC
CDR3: CASSMTSGGFSYEQYF

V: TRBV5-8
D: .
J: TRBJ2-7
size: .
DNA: TGTGCCAGCAGCTTGGGGGTTCAAAGGACAGAAACCTACGAGCAGTACTTC
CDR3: CASSLGVQRTETYEQYF

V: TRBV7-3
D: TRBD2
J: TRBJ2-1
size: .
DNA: TGTGCCAGCAGCTTAATTCCTAGCGGGAGGAATGAGCAGTTCTTC
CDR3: CASSLIPSGRNEQFF

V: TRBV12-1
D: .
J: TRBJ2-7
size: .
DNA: TGTGCCAGCAGCTTTCCTCTGGTAGCCACCCTCTACGAGCAGTACTTC
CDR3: CASSFPLVATLYEQYF

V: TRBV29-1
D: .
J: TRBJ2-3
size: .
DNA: TGCAGCGTTGAAGATCGGACAGGGAGGGTAGATACGCAGTATTTT
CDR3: CSVEDRTGRVDTQYF

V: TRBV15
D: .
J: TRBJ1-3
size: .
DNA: TGTGCCACCTCTCGTCAGGGGCCAAACTCTGGAAACACCATATATTTT
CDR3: CATSRQGPNSGNTIYF

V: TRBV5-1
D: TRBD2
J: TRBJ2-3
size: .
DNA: TGCGCCAGCAGCTTGAAACTAGCGGAGACAGATACGCAGTATTTT
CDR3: CASSLKLAETDTQYF

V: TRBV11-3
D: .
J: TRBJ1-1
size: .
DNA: TGTGCCAGCAGCTTAGATAGCTCCAACACTGAAGCTTTCTTT
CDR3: CASSLDSSNTEAFF

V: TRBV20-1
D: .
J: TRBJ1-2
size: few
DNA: TGCAGTGGCCGCGCTAACTATGGCTACACCTTC
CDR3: CSGRANYGYTF

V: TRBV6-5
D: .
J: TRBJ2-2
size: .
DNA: TGTGCCAGCAGTTACCGGGATGTTCGAACCGGGGAGCTGTTTTTT
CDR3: CASSYRDVRTGELFF

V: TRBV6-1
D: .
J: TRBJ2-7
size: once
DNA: TGTGCCAGCAGTGAAGGATGGAGGGGATTCTCCTACGAGCAGTACTTC
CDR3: CASSEGWRGFSYEQYF

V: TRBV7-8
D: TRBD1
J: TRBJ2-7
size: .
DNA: TGTGCCAGCAGCTCCAGACAGGGGGCCTACGAGCAGTACTTC
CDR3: CASSSRQGAYEQYF

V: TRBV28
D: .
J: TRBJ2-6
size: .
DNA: TGTGCCAGCAGAGGGGGGGGGTCAGGGACCGGGGCCAACGTCCTGACTTTC
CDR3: CASRGGGSGTGANVLTF

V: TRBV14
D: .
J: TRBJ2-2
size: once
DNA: TGTGCCAGCAGCCCTCGACAGTCCGGGGAGCTGTTTTTT
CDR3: CASSPRQSGELFF

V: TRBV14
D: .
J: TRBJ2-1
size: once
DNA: TGTGCCAGCAGCCAGGGATTCGGAGTAGCGCCCCGAGTCAATGAGCAGTTCTTC
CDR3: CASSQGFGVAPRVNEQFF

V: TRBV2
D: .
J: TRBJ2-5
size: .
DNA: TGTGCCAGCAGTGAAGACGGCCGAGGGAGAGAGACCCAGTACTTC
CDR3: CASSEDGRGRETQYF

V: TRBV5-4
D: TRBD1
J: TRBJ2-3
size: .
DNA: TGTGCCAGCAGATTCGGGACAGGGGCGGGAGATACGCAGTATTTT
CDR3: CASRFGTGAGDTQYF

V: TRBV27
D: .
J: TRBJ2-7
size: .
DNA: TGTGCCAGCAGTCCAGGCGCCTCCTACGAGCAGTACTTC
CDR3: CASSPGASYEQYF

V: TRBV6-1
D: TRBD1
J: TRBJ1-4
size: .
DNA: TGTGCCAGCAGTGAAGCGTGGGGACAGGGCCTCTTTCGCCTTGAAAAACTGTTTTTT
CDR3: CASSEAWGQGLFRLEKLFF

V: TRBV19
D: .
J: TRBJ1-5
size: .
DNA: TGTGCCAGTAGTATCCGGCGGGGGGGCAATCAGCCCCAGCATTTT
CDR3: CASSIRRGGNQPQHF

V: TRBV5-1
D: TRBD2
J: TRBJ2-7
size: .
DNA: TGCGCCAGCAGCCCCTTTGGTAGCGGGATAATGGGGGGCTCCTACGAGCAGTACTTC
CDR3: CASSPFGSGIMGGSYEQYF

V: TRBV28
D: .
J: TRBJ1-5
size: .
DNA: TGTGCCAGCAGACAGGGCCCTAATCAGCCCCAGCATTTT
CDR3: CASRQGPNQPQHF

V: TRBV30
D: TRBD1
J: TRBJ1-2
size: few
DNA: TGTGCCTGGAGTGTTTCCGGGACAGGGGGCTATGGCTACACCTTC
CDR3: CAWSVSGTGGYGYTF

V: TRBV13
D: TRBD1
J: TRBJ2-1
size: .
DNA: TGTGCCAGCCGAAGACAGGGGGGCAATGAGCAGTTCTTC
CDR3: CASRRQGGNEQFF

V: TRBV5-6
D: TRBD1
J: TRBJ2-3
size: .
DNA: TGTGCCAGCAGCCTTGGGACAGGGGGGATGGATACGCAGTATTTT
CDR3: CASSLGTGGMDTQYF